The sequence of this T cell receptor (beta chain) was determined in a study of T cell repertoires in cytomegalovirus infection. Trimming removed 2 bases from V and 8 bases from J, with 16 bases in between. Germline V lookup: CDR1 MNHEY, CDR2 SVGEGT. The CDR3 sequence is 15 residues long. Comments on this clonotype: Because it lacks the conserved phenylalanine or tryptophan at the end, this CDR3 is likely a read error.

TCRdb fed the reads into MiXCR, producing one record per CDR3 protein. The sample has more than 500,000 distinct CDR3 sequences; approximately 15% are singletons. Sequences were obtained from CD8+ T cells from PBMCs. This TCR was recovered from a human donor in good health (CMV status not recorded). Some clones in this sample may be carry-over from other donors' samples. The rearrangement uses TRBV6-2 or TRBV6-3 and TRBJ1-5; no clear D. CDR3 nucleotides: TGTGCCAGCAGTTACGGGGAATCGATTTACGAGCCCCAGCATTCT. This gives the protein CASSYGESIYEPQHS.